This T cell receptor (beta chain) was identified in a study of cytomegalovirus exposure and HLA in healthy donors. Study-wide background: Earlier results showed roughly 110 million unique TCR beta sequences derived from approximately 170 million T cells.

Points on this clone: Antigen unknown.

13 Jbeta primers and 60 Vbeta primers were used for the PCR. TCRdb's table, derived via immunoSEQ multiplex PCR, lists solely in-frame clones and lacks some. Of some 120,000 clones in the sample, about four fifths were seen once. With 3 bases clipped from V and 0 bases from J, the junction kept 4 bases outside the gene matches. CDR1 and CDR2 (germline): SGHVS, FNYEAQ. This CDR3 contains 17 residues. While unrecorded immune exposures were likely, the donors were nominally healthy when sampled. Study-level findings and limits: Being indistinguishable, some V segments were excluded, TRBV6-2 and TRBV6-3 among them.

The chain combines TRBV7-6 with TRBJ2-2, with 10 bases aligning to TRBD2. Sample: PBMCs. This receptor was identified in a human donor in good health. The CDR3 DNA is TGTGCCAGCAGCTTTAAGCGGGGGGGGGCGAACACCGGGGAGCTGTTTTTT. It is translated as CASSFKRGGANTGELFF.